The clone carrying this T cell receptor (beta chain) was seen a handful of times. This sample stems from a study of blood T cell repertoires in COVID-19. From germline, CDR1 is SGHAT and CDR2 FQNNGV. The CDR3 is 12 residues long. V lost 5 bases and J lost 8, with 12 bases in between. The data were produced by immunoSEQ multiplex PCR, yet TCRdb's version contains in-frame clones alone and is incomplete. The table lists about 250,000 clones, roughly 85% of them singletons. In assigning cohorts, the study relied on participant-reported clinical history. The rearrangement joins TRBV11-2 to TRBJ1-1; no firm D call. The sequenced material came from PBMCs or T cells enriched from blood (not recorded which). This clonotype was obtained from a woman in her forties or fifties with acute COVID-19. CDR3 nucleotides: TGTGCCAGCAGCCCCTCGGGTAAAGAAGCTTTCTTT. Residues: CASSPSGKEAFF.